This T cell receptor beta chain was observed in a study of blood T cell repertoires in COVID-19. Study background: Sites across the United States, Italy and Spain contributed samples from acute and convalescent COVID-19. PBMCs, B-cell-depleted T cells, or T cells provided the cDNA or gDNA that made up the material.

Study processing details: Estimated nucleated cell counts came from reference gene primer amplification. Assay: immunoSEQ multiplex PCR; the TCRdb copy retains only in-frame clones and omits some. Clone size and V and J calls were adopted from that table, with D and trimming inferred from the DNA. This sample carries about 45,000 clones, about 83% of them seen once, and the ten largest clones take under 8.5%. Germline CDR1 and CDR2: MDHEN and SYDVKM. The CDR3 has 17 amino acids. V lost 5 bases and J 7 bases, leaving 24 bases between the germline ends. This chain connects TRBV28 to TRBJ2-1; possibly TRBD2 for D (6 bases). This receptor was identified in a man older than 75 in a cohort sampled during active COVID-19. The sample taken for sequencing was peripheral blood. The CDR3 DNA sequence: TGTGCCAGCAGTCCCCCTTTATACGGGAGCTCGCGTAATGAGCAGTTCTTC. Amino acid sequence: CASSPPLYGSSRNEQFF. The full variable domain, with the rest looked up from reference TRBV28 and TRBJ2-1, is DVKVTQSSRYLVKRTGEKVFLECVQDMDHENMFWYRQDPGLGLRLIYFSYDVKMKEKGDIPEGYSVSREKKERFSLILESASTNQTSMYLCASSPPLYGSSRNEQFFGPGTRLTVL.